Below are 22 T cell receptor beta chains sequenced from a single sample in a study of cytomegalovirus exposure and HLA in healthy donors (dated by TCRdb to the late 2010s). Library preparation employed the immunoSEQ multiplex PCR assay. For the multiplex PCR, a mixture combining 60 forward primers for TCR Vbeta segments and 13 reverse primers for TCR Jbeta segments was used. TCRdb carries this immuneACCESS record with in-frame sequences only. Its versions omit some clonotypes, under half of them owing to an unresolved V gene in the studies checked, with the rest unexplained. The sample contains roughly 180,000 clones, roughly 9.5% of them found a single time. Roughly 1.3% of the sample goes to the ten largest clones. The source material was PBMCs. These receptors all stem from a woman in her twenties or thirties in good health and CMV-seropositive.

CDR3 region: CASSPGQDQPQHF. DNA for the CDR3: TGTGCCAGCTCACCGGGACAGGATCAGCCCCAGCATTTT. The V call is TRBV18, the J call TRBJ1-5; 8 nucleotides match TRBD1. Per the germline V gene, CDR1 is KGHSH and CDR2 is LQKENI. The CDR3 totals 13 residues. J lost 5 bases, V lost 3 bases, and 0 bases had no gene match.

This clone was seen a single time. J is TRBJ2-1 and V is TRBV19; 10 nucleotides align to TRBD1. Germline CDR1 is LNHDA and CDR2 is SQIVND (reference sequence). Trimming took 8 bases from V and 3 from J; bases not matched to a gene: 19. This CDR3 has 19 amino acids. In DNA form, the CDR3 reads TGTGCCAGTGGTAGGGGGGGACAGGGGTTTATCATGCTCTACAATGAGCAGTTCTTC. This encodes CASGRGGQGFIMLYNEQFF.

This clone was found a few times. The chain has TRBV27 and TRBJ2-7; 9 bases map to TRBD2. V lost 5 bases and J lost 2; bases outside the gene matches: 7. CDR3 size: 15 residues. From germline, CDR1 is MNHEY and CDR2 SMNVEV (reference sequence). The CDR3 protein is CASSTGSGRTYEQYF. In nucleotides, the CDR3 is TGTGCCAGCAGTACAGGTAGCGGGAGAACCTACGAGCAGTACTTC.

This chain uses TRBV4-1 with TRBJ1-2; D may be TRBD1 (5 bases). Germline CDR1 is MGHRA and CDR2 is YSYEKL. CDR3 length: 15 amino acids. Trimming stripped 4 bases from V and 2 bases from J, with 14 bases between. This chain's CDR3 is CASSPRQTENYGYTF. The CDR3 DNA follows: TGCGCCAGCAGCCCGCGACAGACAGAGAACTATGGCTACACCTTC.

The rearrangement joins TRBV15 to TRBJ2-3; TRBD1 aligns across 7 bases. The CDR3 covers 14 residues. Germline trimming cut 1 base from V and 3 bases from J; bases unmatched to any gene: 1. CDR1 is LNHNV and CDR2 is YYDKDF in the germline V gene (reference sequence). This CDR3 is CATSRGQGTDTQYF. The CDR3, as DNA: TGTGCCACCAGCAGAGGACAGGGTACAGATACGCAGTATTTT. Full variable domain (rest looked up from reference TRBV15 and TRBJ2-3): DAMVIQNPRYQVTQFGKPVTLSCSQTLNHNVMYWYQQKSSQAPKLLFHYYDKDFNNEADTPDNFQSRRPNTSFCFLDIRSPGLGDTAMYLCATSRGQGTDTQYFGPGTRLTVL.

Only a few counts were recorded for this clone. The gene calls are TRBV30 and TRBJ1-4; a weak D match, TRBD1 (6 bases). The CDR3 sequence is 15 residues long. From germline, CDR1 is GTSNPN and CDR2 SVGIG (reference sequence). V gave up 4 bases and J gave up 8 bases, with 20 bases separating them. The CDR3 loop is CAWTQTGTPREKLFF. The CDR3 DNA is TGTGCCTGGACCCAGACCGGGACACCAAGAGAAAAACTGTTTTTT.

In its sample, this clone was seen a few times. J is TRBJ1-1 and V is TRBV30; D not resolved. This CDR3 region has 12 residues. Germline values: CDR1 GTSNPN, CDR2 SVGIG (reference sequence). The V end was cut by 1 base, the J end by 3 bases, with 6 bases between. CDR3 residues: CAWSDSYTEAFF. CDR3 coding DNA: TGTGCCTGGAGTGACAGCTACACTGAAGCTTTCTTT. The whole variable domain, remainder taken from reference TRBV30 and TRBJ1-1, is SQTIHQWPATLVQPVGSPLSLECTVEGTSNPNLYWYRQAAGRGLQLLFYSVGIGQISSEVPQNLSASRPQDRQFILSSKKLLLSDSGFYLCAWSDSYTEAFFGQGTRLTVV.

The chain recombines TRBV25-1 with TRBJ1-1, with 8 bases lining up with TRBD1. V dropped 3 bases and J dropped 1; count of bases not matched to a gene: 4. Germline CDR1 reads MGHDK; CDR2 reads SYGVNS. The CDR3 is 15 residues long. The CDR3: CASSDSGTGNTEAFF. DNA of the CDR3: TGTGCCAGCAGTGATTCCGGGACAGGGAACACTGAAGCTTTCTTT.

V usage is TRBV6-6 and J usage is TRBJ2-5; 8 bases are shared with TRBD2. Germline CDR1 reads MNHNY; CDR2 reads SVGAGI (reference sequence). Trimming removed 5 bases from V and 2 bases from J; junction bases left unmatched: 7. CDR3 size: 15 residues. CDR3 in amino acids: CASSPGGTRQETQYF. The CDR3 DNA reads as TGTGCCAGCAGTCCGGGGGGGACTAGACAAGAGACCCAGTACTTC.

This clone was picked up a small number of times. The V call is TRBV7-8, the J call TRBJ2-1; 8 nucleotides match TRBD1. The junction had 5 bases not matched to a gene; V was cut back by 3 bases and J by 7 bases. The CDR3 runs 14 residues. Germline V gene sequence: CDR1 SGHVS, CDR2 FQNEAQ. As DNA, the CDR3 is TGTGCCAGCAGCTTTGGACAGGGAGTGAATGAGCAGTTCTTC. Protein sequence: CASSFGQGVNEQFF.

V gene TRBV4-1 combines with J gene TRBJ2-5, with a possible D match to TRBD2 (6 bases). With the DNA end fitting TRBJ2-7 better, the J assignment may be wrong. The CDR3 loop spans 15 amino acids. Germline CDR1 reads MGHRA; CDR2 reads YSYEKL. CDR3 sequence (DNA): TGCGCCAGCAGCCACGGCGGGACTGCTAACTACGAGCAGTACTTC. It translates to CASSHGGTANYEQYF.

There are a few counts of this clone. The CDR3: CASRPTGETEAFF. The DNA for the CDR3 is TGTGCCAGCAGACCCACAGGGGAAACTGAAGCTTTCTTT. The genes are TRBV6-5 and TRBJ1-1; 7 positions agree with TRBD1. The V gene end was trimmed by 6 bases and the J gene end by 5 bases; junction bases not matched to a gene: 6. Germline CDR1 is MNHEY and CDR2 is SVGAGI. The CDR3 length is 13 residues.

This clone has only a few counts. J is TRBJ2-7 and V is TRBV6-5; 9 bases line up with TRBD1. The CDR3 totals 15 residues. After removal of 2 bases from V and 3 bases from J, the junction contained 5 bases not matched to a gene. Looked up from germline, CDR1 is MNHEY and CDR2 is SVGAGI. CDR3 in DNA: TGTGCCAGCAGTTACCGACAGGGGGGTCTCTACGAGCAGTACTTC. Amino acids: CASSYRQGGLYEQYF.

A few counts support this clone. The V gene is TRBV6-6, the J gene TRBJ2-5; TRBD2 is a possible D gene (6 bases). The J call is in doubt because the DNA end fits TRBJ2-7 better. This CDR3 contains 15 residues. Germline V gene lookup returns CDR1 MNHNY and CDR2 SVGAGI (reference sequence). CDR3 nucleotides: TGTGCCAGCAGGGGGGGAGAACGTCATCCCTACGAGCAGTACTTC. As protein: CASRGGERHPYEQYF.

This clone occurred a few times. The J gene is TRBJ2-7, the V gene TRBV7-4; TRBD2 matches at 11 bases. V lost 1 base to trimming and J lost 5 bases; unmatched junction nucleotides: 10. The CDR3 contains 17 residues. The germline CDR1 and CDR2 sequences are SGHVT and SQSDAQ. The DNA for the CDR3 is TGTGCCAGCAGCTTAGGGACTAGCGGGTCCTTAGAGGACGAGCAGTACTTC. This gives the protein CASSLGTSGSLEDEQYF.

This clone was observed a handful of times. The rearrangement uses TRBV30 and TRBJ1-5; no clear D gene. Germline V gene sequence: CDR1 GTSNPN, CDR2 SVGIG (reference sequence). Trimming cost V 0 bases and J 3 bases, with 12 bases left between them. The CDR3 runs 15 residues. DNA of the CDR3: TGTGCCTGGAGTGTAGGAGGGCCCTCCAATCAGCCCCAGCATTTT. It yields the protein CAWSVGGPSNQPQHF. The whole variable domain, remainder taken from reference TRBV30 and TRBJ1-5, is SQTIHQWPATLVQPVGSPLSLECTVEGTSNPNLYWYRQAAGRGLQLLFYSVGIGQISSEVPQNLSASRPQDRQFILSSKKLLLSDSGFYLCAWSVGGPSNQPQHFGDGTRLSIL.

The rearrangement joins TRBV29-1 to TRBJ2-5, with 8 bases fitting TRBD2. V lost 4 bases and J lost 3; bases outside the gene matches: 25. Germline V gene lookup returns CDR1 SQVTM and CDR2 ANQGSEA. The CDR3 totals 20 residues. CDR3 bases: TGCAGCGTTGTTGGTATTGACGGGACTAGGTACAAAACGAGTGAAGAGACCCAGTACTTC. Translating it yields CSVVGIDGTRYKTSEETQYF.

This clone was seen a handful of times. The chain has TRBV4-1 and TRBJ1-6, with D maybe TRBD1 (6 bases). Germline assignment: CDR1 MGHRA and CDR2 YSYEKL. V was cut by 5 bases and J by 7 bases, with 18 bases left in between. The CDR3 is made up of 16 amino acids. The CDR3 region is CASSARDRTANSPLHF. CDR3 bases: TGCGCCAGCAGCGCGAGAGATCGGACAGCGAATTCACCCCTCCACTTT.

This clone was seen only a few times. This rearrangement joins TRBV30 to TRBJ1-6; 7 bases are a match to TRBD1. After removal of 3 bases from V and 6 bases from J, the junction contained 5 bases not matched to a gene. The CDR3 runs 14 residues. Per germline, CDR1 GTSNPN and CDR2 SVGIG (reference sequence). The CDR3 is CAWSRDRRNSPLHF. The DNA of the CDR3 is TGTGCCTGGAGCCGGGACAGACGTAATTCACCCCTCCACTTT.

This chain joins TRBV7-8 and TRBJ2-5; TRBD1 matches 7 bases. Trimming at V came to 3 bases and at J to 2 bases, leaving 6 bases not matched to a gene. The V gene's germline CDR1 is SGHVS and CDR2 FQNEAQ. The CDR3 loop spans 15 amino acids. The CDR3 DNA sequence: TGTGCCAGCAGCTTCTTAGGGACAGCTCAAGAGACCCAGTACTTC. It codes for CASSFLGTAQETQYF.

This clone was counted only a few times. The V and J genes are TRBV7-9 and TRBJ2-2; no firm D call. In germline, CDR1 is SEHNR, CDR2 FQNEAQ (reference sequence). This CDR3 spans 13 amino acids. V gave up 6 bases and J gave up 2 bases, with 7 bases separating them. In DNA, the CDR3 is TGTGCCAGCAGGACTCAAAACACCGGGGAGCTGTTTTTT. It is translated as CASRTQNTGELFF.

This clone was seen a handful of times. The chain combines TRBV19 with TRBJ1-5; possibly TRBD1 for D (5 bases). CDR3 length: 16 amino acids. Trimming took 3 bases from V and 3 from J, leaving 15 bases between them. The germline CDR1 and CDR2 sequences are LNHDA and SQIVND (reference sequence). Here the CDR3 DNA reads TGTGCCAGTAGTATGTTCCAGCAGGGCTACAATCAGCCCCAGCATTTT. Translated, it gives CASSMFQQGYNQPQHF.